The sequence of this TCR beta chain was determined in a study of cytomegalovirus exposure and HLA in healthy donors. Overall study findings and caveats: The classifier reportedly diagnosed cytomegalovirus status with high specificity and sensitivity. The study flagged about 150 TCR beta chains as cytomegalovirus-associated.

On this clone: The antigen is unknown.

The CDR3 covers 16 residues. The germline V gene encodes CDR1 SGDLS and CDR2 YYNGEE. Deletions cut 0 bases from V and 1 base from J, with 11 bases between. TCRdb's copy holds only in-frame clones and misses some; the assay was immunoSEQ multiplex PCR. The sample holds 150,000 to 200,000 clones; approximately 89% are singletons and the top ten take approximately 10%. The sample consisted of PBMCs. The gene calls are TRBV9 and TRBJ1-5; D gene unclear. The receptor's source is a woman younger than 35 in good health and CMV-seropositive. The CDR3 region has the DNA TGTGCCAGCAGCGTAGGGCCGGGAAGGAGCAATCAGCCCCAGCATTTT. Protein sequence: CASSVGPGRSNQPQHF. The variable domain in full, completed from reference TRBV9 and TRBJ1-5, reads DSGVTQTPKHLITATGQRVTLRCSPRSGDLSVYWYQQSLDQGLQFLIQYYNGEERAKGNILERFSAQQFPDLHSELNLSSLELGDSALYFCASSVGPGRSNQPQHFGDGTRLSIL.